The 27 T cell receptor beta chains below all came from one sample that was sequenced in a study of radiotherapy plus CTLA-4 blockade in lung cancer. Libraries were prepared by immunoSEQ multiplex PCR; TCRdb keeps only in-frame clonotypes and omits some of them. The data contain roughly 42,000 clones, 75% to 85% of them singletons. Sequences were derived from peripheral blood, sampled from a patient treated with radiotherapy plus ipilimumab. The receptors here all came from a human donor with non-small cell lung cancer that progressed on radiotherapy plus ipilimumab.

The chain employs TRBV4-3 and TRBJ1-3; 10 bases are shared with TRBD1. This CDR3 is built from 19 residues. Germline assignment: CDR1 LGHNA and CDR2 YSLEER. V dropped 0 bases and J dropped 2; count of bases not matched to a gene: 10. The CDR3 bases are TGCGCCAGCAGCCAAGATCCAGCGACAGGGGGCAATACTGGAAACACCATATATTTT. It specifies CASSQDPATGGNTGNTIYF.

This clone was recorded once. The chain has TRBV28 and TRBJ1-6; D is uncertain. Germline CDR1 is MDHEN and CDR2 is SYDVKM. The V and J ends lost 6 bases and 8 bases respectively, with 11 bases between them. The CDR3 contains 13 residues. For the CDR3, the DNA is TGTGCCAGCAGGATAGGGAGAGATTCACCCCTCCACTTT. Its protein is CASRIGRDSPLHF.

This clone has just one count. The chain uses TRBV19 and TRBJ2-7, with D possibly TRBD2 on 5 matching bases. The CDR3 runs to 12 residues. Looked up from germline, CDR1 is LNHDA and CDR2 is SQIVND (reference sequence). The V and J ends lost 10 bases and 2 bases respectively, with 12 bases between them. The CDR3 is CATHSGTYEQYF. In DNA, the CDR3 is TGTGCCACCCACAGCGGAACCTACGAGCAGTACTTC.

This chain connects TRBV5-1 to TRBJ2-5; 7 nucleotides match TRBD1. The ends lost 2 bases at V and 1 base at J; junction bases unmatched: 2. The CDR3 is 14 amino acids. CDR1 and CDR2 (germline): SGHRS, YFSETQ. The DNA of the CDR3 is TGCGCCAGCAGCTTACAGGGGACCCAAGAGACCCAGTACTTC. This translates into CASSLQGTQETQYF.

This clone was counted a single time. The rearrangement uses TRBV12-5 and TRBJ1-6, with TRBD1 as a possible D gene (5 bases). The V end lost 3 bases, the J end lost 8 bases, and 14 bases lay between the germline ends. The CDR3 length is 15 residues. Germline CDR1 LGHNT, CDR2 FRNRAP. The CDR3 loop reads CASGFAAGPDSPLHF. The CDR3 region has the DNA TGTGCTAGTGGTTTCGCCGCAGGGCCCGATTCACCCCTCCACTTT.

This clone has only a few counts. The chain is built from TRBV7-7 and TRBJ1-5; 8 nucleotides match TRBD1. The germline V gene encodes CDR1 SSHAT and CDR2 FNYEAQ (reference sequence). This CDR3 is built from 13 residues. The CDR3 DNA reads as TGTGCTAGCGGACAGGGAGTTGAACAGCCCCAGCATTTT. Translation gives CASGQGVEQPQHF. The full variable domain, rest sourced from reference TRBV7-7 and TRBJ1-5, is GAGVSQSPRYKVTKRGQDVTLRCDPISSHATLYWYQQALGQGPEFLTYFNYEAQPDKSGLPSDRFSAERPEGSISTLTIQRTEQRDSAMYRCASGQGVEQPQHFGDGTRLSIL.

This chain links TRBV6-5 with TRBJ2-4; 9 positions agree with TRBD1. Trimming took 5 bases from V and 8 from J; bases not matched to a gene: 4. The CDR3 runs to 13 residues. Germline V gene sequence: CDR1 MNHEY, CDR2 SVGAGI. Here the CDR3 reads CASSTGQGYIQYF. For the CDR3, the DNA is TGTGCCAGCAGTACGGGACAGGGCTACATTCAGTACTTC.

The chain uses TRBV29-1 and TRBJ2-2; a weak D match, TRBD1 (6 bases). The germline V and J ends were trimmed by 2 bases and 7 bases, with 8 bases remaining between them. Per germline, CDR1 SQVTM and CDR2 ANQGSEA. The CDR3 spans 12 residues. For the CDR3, the DNA is TGCAGCGTTGAACAGGGGTTCGGGGAGCTGTTTTTT. Translating it yields CSVEQGFGELFF.

By share of the sample, this clone is large (0.1 to 1%). The J gene is TRBJ1-1, the V gene TRBV28; no clear D. CDR1 and CDR2 from the germline V gene are MDHEN and SYDVKM. V was clipped by 5 bases and J by 0 bases, with 16 bases between them. The CDR3 spans 16 residues. CDR3 in amino acids: CASSPPSSGLNTEAFF. CDR3 sequence (DNA): TGTGCCAGCAGTCCACCTTCTTCGGGGTTGAACACTGAAGCTTTCTTT.

This sequence joins TRBV10-1 and TRBJ2-7, with a tentative D call TRBD1 (5 bases). With 4 bases removed from V and 6 bases from J, the gap between germline ends came to 13 bases. Germline values: CDR1 WNHNN, CDR2 SYGVQD (reference sequence). The CDR3 loop spans 13 amino acids. CDR3 nucleotides: TGCGCCAGCAGTGTACAGGTTCAGGGCGAGCAGTACTTC. The encoded protein is CASSVQVQGEQYF.

The chain employs TRBV5-1 and TRBJ2-1; a weak D match, TRBD2 (5 bases). Per germline, CDR1 SGHRS and CDR2 YFSETQ. The CDR3 has 13 amino acids. V lost 5 bases to trimming and J lost 12 bases, with 18 bases between them. The CDR3 DNA follows: TGCGCCAGCAGACCCCGGGCCGAGGGTGGGCAGTTCTTC. Protein sequence: CASRPRAEGGQFF.

This clone was seen more than once but under ten times. This chain connects TRBV11-2 to TRBJ1-4; D gene ambiguous. The CDR3 runs 13 residues. The germline V and J ends were trimmed by 6 bases and 8 bases, with 13 bases remaining between them. The germline V gene has CDR1 SGHAT and CDR2 FQNNGV. The CDR3 coding sequence is TGTGCCAGCAGACAGAGGGTGGGCGAAAAACTGTTTTTT. Its protein is CASRQRVGEKLFF. The whole variable domain, remainder taken from reference TRBV11-2 and TRBJ1-4, is EAGVAQSPRYKIIEKRQSVAFWCNPISGHATLYWYQQILGQGPKLLIQFQNNGVVDDSQLPKDRFSAERLKGVDSTLKIQPAKLEDSAVYLCASRQRVGEKLFFGSGTQLSVL.

The chain joins TRBV6-6 to TRBJ1-2; 7 nucleotides line up with TRBD1. The CDR3 spans 16 residues. The ends lost 4 bases at V and 8 bases at J; junction bases unmatched: 16. Looked up from germline, CDR1 is MNHNY and CDR2 is SVGAGI (reference sequence). CDR3 in DNA: TGTGCCAGCAGTTCGCGTGGACAGGCGGGGGGGAACGGCTACACCTTC. It is translated as CASSSRGQAGGNGYTF.

V usage is TRBV7-2 and J usage is TRBJ2-7; 9 bases map to TRBD1. The junction had 9 bases not matched to a gene; V was cut back by 5 bases and J by 4 bases. Per the germline V gene, CDR1 is SGHTA and CDR2 is FQGNSA. CDR3 length: 15 residues. The CDR3 DNA follows: TGTGCCAGCAGCAAGACCGGACAGGGGAGGTACGAGCAGTACTTC. As protein: CASSKTGQGRYEQYF. The variable domain in full, completed from reference TRBV7-2 and TRBJ2-7, reads GAGVSQSPSNKVTEKGKDVELRCDPISGHTALYWYRQSLGQGLEFLIYFQGNSAPDKSGLPSDRFSAERTGGSVSTLTIQRTQQEDSAVYLCASSKTGQGRYEQYFGPGTRLTVT.

V is TRBV10-3 and J is TRBJ2-3, with D possibly TRBD1 on 5 matching bases. Trimming took off 0 bases at V and 6 bases at J, with 13 bases between the two ends. This CDR3 is 15 amino acids long. Germline CDR1 ENHRY, CDR2 SYGVKD. For the CDR3, the DNA is TGTGCCATCAGTGAGTCGGGGCAAACCGGTGATACGCAGTATTTT. As protein: CAISESGQTGDTQYF.

The genes are TRBV19 and TRBJ2-5, with D possibly TRBD2 on 5 matching bases. V was cut by 5 bases and J by 9 bases, with 22 bases left in between. The germline V gene has CDR1 LNHDA and CDR2 SQIVND (reference sequence). The CDR3 is made up of 15 amino acids. The CDR3 loop reads CASSDPGSGRWSQYF. CDR3 DNA sequence: TGTGCCAGTAGTGACCCCGGCAGCGGCCGGTGGTCCCAGTACTTC.

This chain joins TRBV9 and TRBJ1-1; no clear D. CDR1 is SGDLS and CDR2 is YYNGEE in the germline V gene. The length of the CDR3 is 14 residues. Trimming took off 2 bases at V and 2 bases at J, with 10 bases between the two ends. The DNA for the CDR3 is TGTGCCAGCAGCGTTGACTTGGTAAACACTGAAGCTTTCTTT. This codes for CASSVDLVNTEAFF.

The gene calls are TRBV13 and TRBJ1-1; perhaps TRBD1 as D (6 bases). The CDR3 totals 13 residues. The V gene lost 1 base and the J gene lost 4 bases, with 7 bases spanning the gap. CDR1 and CDR2 (germline): PRHDT, FYEKMQ (reference sequence). The CDR3 protein is CASSLAQGTEAFF. The CDR3 coding sequence is TGTGCCAGCAGCTTAGCACAGGGCACTGAAGCTTTCTTT.

Of note for this clone: Compared with germline, one end of the junction differs, possibly owing to a read error. The rearrangement links TRBV28 to TRBJ1-2; D gene uncertain. CDR1 and CDR2 (germline): MDHEN, SYDVKM. The CDR3 is 12 residues long. This chain's CDR3 is CASSLVNYGNTF. CDR3 nucleotide sequence: TGTGCCAGCAGTTTAGTTAACTATGGCAACACCTTC.

The chain couples TRBV5-1 to TRBJ2-1; weak D call: TRBD1 (5 bases). Trimming pared 0 bases from V and 2 bases from J, leaving 9 bases between. The germline CDR1 and CDR2 sequences are SGHRS and YFSETQ. The CDR3 is 15 amino acids. The CDR3 sequence is CASSLVQGTYNEQFF. CDR3 bases: TGCGCCAGCAGCTTGGTTCAGGGAACCTACAATGAGCAGTTCTTC.

CDR3 sequence reads: CASSILSGFGYTF. The CDR3 nucleotides read TGTGCCAGTAGTATCCTATCAGGGTTTGGCTACACCTTC. The J gene is TRBJ1-2, the V gene TRBV19, with D perhaps matching TRBD1 (5 bases). Germline assignment: CDR1 LNHDA and CDR2 SQIVND (reference sequence). The CDR3 has 13 amino acids. The V end was cut by 3 bases, the J end by 7 bases, with 12 bases between.

This clone was seen repeatedly, ten times or more. This sequence joins TRBV5-1 and TRBJ2-7; D possibly corresponds to TRBD2 (5 bases). Deletions cut 1 base from V and 1 base from J, with 15 bases between. Germline CDR1 SGHRS, CDR2 YFSETQ. The CDR3 has 16 amino acids. The CDR3 coding sequence is TGCGCCAGCAGCTTGAGGAGAACGGGCGGGTCCTACGAGCAGTACTTC. Its translation is CASSLRRTGGSYEQYF.

The chain combines TRBV11-2 with TRBJ2-5; TRBD2 matches 12 bases. CDR1 and CDR2 (germline): SGHAT, FQNNGV. CDR3 length equals 18 residues. The trim removed 1 base at V and 0 bases at J, leaving 6 bases unmatched. The CDR3 DNA sequence: TGTGCCAGCAGCTTAGTCCTAGCGGGGGGGCTCTACCAAGAGACCCAGTACTTC. Translation: CASSLVLAGGLYQETQYF.

This rearrangement joins TRBV28 to TRBJ1-2; a weak D match, TRBD1 (5 bases). Germline loops: CDR1 MDHEN, CDR2 SYDVKM. There are 12 residues in the CDR3. The V gene lost 7 bases and the J gene lost 8 bases, with 14 bases spanning the gap. CDR3 DNA sequence: TGTGCCAGCATGCTCTTGGGGCGAGGCTACACCTTC. Its protein is CASMLLGRGYTF.

The J gene is TRBJ1-6, the V gene TRBV5-1; 7 bases map to TRBD1. CDR1 is SGHRS, CDR2 YFSETQ, per germline. Germline trimming cut 4 bases from V and 4 bases from J; bases unmatched to any gene: 2. CDR3 length: 14 amino acids. The CDR3 coding sequence is TGCGCCAGCAGCCTGGGACAGTATAATTCACCCCTCCACTTT. Translated: CASSLGQYNSPLHF. The full variable domain, with the rest looked up from reference TRBV5-1 and TRBJ1-6, is KAGVTQTPRYLIKTRGQQVTLSCSPISGHRSVSWYQQTPGQGLQFLFEYFSETQRNKGNFPGRFSGRQFSNSRSEMNVSTLELGDSALYLCASSLGQYNSPLHFGNGTRLTVT.

The chain carries TRBV2 and TRBJ1-1; D is unresolved. Germline V gene lookup returns CDR1 SNHLY and CDR2 FYNNEI. V lost 8 bases and J lost 3, with 13 bases in between. The CDR3 is made up of 13 amino acids. The CDR3 here is CASGTRQDTEAFF. The CDR3 coding sequence is TGTGCCAGCGGAACGCGCCAGGACACTGAAGCTTTCTTT. Full variable domain (remainder filled in from reference TRBV2 and TRBJ1-1): EPEVTQTPSHQVTQMGQEVILRCVPISNHLYFYWYRQILGQKVEFLVSFYNNEISEKSEIFDDQFSVERPDGSNFTLKIRSTKLEDSAMYFCASGTRQDTEAFFGQGTRLTVV.

This clone was seen more than once but under ten times. The chain carries TRBV5-6 and TRBJ2-1; tentatively, D is TRBD1 (5 bases). CDR3 length equals 12 residues. CDR1 and CDR2 from the germline V gene are SGHDT and YYEEEE. V gave up 4 bases and J gave up 8 bases, with 10 bases separating them. CDR3 DNA sequence: TGTGCCAGCAGCCCACAGGCCCATGAGCAGTTCTTC. It yields the protein CASSPQAHEQFF.